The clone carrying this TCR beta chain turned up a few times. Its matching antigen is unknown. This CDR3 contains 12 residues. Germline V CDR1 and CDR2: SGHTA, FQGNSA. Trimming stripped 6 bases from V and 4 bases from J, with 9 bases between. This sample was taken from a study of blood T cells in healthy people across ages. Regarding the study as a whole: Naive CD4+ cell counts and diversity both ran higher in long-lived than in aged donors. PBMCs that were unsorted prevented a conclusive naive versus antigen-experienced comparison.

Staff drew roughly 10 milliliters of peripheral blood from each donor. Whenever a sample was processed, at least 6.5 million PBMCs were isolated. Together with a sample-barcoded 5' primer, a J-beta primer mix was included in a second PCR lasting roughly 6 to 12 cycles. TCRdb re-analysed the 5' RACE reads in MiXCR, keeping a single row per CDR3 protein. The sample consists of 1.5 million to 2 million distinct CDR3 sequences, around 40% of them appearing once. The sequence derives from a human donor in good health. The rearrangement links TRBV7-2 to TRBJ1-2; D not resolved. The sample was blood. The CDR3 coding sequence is TGTGCCAGCAGACCCCAGCTCTATGGCTACACCTTC. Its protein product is CASRPQLYGYTF.